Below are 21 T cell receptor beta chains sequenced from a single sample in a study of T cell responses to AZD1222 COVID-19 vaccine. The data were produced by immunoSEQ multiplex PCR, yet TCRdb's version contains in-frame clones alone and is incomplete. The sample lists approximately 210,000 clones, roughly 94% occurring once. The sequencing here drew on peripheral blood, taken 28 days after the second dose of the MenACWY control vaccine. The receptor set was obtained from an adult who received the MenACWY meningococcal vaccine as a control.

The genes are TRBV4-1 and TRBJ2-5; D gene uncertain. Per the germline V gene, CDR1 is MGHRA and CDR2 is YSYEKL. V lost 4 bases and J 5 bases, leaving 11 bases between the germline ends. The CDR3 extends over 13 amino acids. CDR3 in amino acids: CASSRLPGETQYF. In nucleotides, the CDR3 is TGCGCCAGCAGCCGCTTACCTGGGGAGACCCAGTACTTC.

The CDR3 region has the DNA TGTGCCAGCAGTCCCGGGGGGGCCCTCCCGTACCAAGAGACCCAGTACTTC. The encoded protein is CASSPGGALPYQETQYF. The gene calls are TRBV28 and TRBJ2-5; 8 bases are shared with TRBD2. The junction had 11 bases not matched to a gene; V was cut back by 5 bases and J by 0 bases. From germline, CDR1 is MDHEN and CDR2 SYDVKM. The CDR3 is 17 residues long. The complete variable domain, with remaining parts taken from reference TRBV28 and TRBJ2-5, reads DVKVTQSSRYLVKRTGEKVFLECVQDMDHENMFWYRQDPGLGLRLIYFSYDVKMKEKGDIPEGYSVSREKKERFSLILESASTNQTSMYLCASSPGGALPYQETQYFGPGTRLLVL.

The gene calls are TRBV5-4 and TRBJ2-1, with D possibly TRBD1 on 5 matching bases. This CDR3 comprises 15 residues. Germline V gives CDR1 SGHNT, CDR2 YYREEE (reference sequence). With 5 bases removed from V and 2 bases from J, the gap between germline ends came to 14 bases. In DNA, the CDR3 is TGTGCCAGCAGTATCGACAGCCGAACCTACAATGAGCAGTTCTTC. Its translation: CASSIDSRTYNEQFF.

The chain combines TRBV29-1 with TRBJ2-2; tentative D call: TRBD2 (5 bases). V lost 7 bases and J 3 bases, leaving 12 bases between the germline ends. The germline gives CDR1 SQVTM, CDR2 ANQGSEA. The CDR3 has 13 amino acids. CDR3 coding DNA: TGCAGCGCATTGGGAGTAGACACCGGGGAGCTGTTTTTT. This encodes CSALGVDTGELFF.

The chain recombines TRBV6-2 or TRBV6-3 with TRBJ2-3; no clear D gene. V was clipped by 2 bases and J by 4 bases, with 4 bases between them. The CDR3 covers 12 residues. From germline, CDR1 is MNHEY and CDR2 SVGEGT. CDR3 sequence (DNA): TGTGCCAGCAGTTACCACCCAGATACGCAGTATTTT. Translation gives CASSYHPDTQYF.

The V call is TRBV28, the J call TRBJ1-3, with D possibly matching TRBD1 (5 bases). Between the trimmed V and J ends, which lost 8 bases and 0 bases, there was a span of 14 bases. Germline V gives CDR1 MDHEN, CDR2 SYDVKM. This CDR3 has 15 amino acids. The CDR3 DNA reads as TGTGCCAGCTGTTCAGGACACAACTCTGGAAACACCATATATTTT. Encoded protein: CASCSGHNSGNTIYF. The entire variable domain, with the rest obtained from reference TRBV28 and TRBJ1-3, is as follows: DVKVTQSSRYLVKRTGEKVFLECVQDMDHENMFWYRQDPGLGLRLIYFSYDVKMKEKGDIPEGYSVSREKKERFSLILESASTNQTSMYLCASCSGHNSGNTIYFGEGSWLTVV.

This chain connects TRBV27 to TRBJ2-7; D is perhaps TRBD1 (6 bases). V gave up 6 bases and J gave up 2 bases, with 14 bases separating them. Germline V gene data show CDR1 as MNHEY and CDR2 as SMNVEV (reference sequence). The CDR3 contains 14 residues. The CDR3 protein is CASSKTGGAYEQYF. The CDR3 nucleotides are TGTGCCAGCAGCAAGACAGGAGGAGCCTACGAGCAGTACTTC.

CDR3 in DNA: TGTGCCAGCAGCGTAGGTCAGGGGTCTTACACTGAAGCTTTCTTT. It yields the protein CASSVGQGSYTEAFF. The chain links TRBV9 to TRBJ1-1; D may be TRBD1 (6 bases). Germline V gives CDR1 SGDLS, CDR2 YYNGEE. The CDR3 has 15 amino acids. Trimming shortened V by 0 bases and J by 3 bases, and 12 bases separated the two germline ends.

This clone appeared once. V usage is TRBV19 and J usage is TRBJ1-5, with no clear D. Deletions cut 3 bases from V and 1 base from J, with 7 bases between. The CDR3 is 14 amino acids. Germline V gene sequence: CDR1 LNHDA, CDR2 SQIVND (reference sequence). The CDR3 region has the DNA TGTGCCAGTAGTATCAAGGGAAGCAATCAGCCCCAGCATTTT. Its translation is CASSIKGSNQPQHF.

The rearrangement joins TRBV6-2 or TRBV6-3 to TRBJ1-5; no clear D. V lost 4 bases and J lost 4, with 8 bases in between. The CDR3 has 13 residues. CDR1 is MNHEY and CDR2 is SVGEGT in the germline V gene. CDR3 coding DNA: TGTGCCAGCAGTTTCACCGAGAATCAGCCCCAGCATTTT. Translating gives CASSFTENQPQHF.

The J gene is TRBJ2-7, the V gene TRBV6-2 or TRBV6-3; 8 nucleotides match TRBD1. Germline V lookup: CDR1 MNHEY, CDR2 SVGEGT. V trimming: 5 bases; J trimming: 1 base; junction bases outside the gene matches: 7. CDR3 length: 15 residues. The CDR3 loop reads CASSDPGTGSYEQYF. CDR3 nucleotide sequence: TGTGCCAGCAGTGATCCCGGGACAGGTTCCTACGAGCAGTACTTC.

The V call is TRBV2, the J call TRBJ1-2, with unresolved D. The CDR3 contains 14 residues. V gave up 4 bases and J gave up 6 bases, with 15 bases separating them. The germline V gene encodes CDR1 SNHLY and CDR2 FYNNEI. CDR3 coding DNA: TGTGCCAGCAGTGCTGTTAGGGCGGACGATGGCTACACCTTC. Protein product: CASSAVRADDGYTF.

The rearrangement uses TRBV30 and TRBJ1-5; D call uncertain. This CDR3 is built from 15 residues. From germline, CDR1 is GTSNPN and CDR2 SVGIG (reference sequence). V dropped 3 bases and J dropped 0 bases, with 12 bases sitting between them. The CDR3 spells CAWSKTAYSNQPQHF. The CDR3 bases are TGTGCCTGGAGCAAGACGGCCTATAGCAATCAGCCCCAGCATTTT.

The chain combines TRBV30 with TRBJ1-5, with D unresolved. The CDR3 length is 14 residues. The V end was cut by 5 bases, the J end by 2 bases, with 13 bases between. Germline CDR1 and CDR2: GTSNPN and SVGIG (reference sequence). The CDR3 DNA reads TGTGCCTGGGCAAGGGTCCATGGCAATCAGCCCCAGCATTTT. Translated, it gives CAWARVHGNQPQHF.

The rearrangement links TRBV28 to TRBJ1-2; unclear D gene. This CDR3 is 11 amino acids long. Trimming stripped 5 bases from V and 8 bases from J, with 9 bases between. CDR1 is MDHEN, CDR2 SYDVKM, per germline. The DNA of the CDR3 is TGTGCCAGCAGTCCAGGTGGCGGCTACACCTTC. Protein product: CASSPGGGYTF.

The CDR3 spells CASSIGGASPLHF. The CDR3 coding sequence is TGTGCCAGTAGTATAGGGGGGGCCTCACCCCTCCACTTT. The chain has TRBV19 and TRBJ1-6; the D gene is possibly TRBD1 (6 bases). CDR1 LNHDA and CDR2 SQIVND come from the germline V gene (reference sequence). V gave up 1 base and J gave up 10 bases, with 8 bases separating them. This CDR3 has 13 residues. Full variable domain (missing parts from reference TRBV19 and TRBJ1-6): DGGITQSPKYLFRKEGQNVTLSCEQNLNHDAMYWYRQDPGQGLRLIYYSQIVNDFQKGDIAEGYSVSREKKESFPLTVTSAQKNPTAFYLCASSIGGASPLHFGNGTRLTVT.

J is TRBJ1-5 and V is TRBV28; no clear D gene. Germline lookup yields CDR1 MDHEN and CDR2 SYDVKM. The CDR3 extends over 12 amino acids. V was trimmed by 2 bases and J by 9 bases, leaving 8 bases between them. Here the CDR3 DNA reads TGTGCCAGCAGTTTAGCCAGTTGGCCCCAGCATTTT. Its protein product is CASSLASWPQHF.

CDR3 in amino acids: CSVGPRAITDTQYF. The CDR3 nucleotides are TGCAGCGTTGGCCCTAGGGCGATTACAGATACGCAGTATTTT. The rearrangement uses TRBV29-1 and TRBJ2-3; D call uncertain. Germline V CDR1 and CDR2: SQVTM, ANQGSEA. The CDR3 consists of 14 residues. The V and J ends lost 4 bases and 3 bases respectively, with 14 bases between them.

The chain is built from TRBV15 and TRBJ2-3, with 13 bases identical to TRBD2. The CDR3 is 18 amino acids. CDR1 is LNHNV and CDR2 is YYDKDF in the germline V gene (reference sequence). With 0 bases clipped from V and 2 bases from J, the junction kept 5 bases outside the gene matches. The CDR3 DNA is TGTGCCACCAGCAGAGAAGCGGGACTAGCGGGGCCCACAGATACGCAGTATTTT. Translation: CATSREAGLAGPTDTQYF.

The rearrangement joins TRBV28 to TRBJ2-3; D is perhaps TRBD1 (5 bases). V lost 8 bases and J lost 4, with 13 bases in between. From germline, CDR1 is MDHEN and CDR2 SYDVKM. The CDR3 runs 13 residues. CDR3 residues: CASRTMIPDTQYF. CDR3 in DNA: TGTGCCAGCCGGACAATGATTCCAGATACGCAGTATTTT.

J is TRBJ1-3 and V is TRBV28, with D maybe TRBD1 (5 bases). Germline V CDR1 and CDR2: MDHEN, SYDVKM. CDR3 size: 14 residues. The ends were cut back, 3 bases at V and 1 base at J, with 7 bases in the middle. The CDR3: CASSLAGSGNTIYF. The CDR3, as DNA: TGTGCCAGCAGTTTGGCAGGGTCTGGAAACACCATATATTTT.